This is a list of T cell receptor beta chains from one sample in a study of T cell repertoires in cytomegalovirus infection. TCRdb fed the reads into MiXCR, producing one record per CDR3 protein. The sample includes approximately 500,000 distinct CDR3 sequences, about 11% of them seen just once. The source material was PBMCs. The receptors derive from a human donor in good health (CMV status not recorded). Some clones in this sample may be carry-over from other donors' samples. CDR3s include the opening cysteine and the closing phenylalanine or tryptophan. The order of the fields is clone size, D gene, V gene, J gene, CDR3 protein, CDR3 DNA. A D gene is named only where the DNA matches it firmly. Not all rows give a size; the values are once, few, many and, for expanded clones, a class.

>NA|TRBD1|TRBV13|TRBJ1-3
CASSLTPGGGNTIYF
TGTGCCAGCAGCTTAACGCCAGGGGGAGGGAACACCATATATTTT
>many|NA|TRBV5-5|TRBJ2-1
CASSLVGRHNEQFF
TGTGCCAGCAGCTTGGTCGGACGACACAATGAGCAGTTCTTC
>many|TRBD2|TRBV6-1|TRBJ2-1
CASSEYLAGSSYNEQFF
TGTGCCAGCAGTGAATATCTAGCGGGGAGCTCCTACAATGAGCAGTTCTTC
>many|TRBD1|TRBV7-2|TRBJ1-1
CASFRQGWNTEAFF
TGTGCCAGTTTCAGACAGGGGTGGAACACTGAAGCTTTCTTT
>many|NA|TRBV6-4|TRBJ2-3
CASSPMASTDTQYF
TGTGCCAGCAGCCCCATGGCTAGCACAGATACGCAGTATTTT
>NA|TRBD1|TRBV28|TRBJ1-5
CASSSRRQGQSQPQHF
TGTGCCAGCAGTTCCCGCCGACAGGGTCAAAGTCAGCCCCAGCATTTT
>many|NA|TRBV10-3|TRBJ2-5
CAISDSAAKETQYF
TGTGCCATCAGTGACAGCGCCGCTAAAGAGACCCAGTACTTC
>many|NA|TRBV18|TRBJ2-5
CASSPGRHQETQYF
TGTGCCAGCTCACCCGGACGGCACCAAGAGACCCAGTACTTC
>NA|NA|TRBV12-3/TRBV12-4|TRBJ2-3
CASSAAIDGTQYF
TGTGCCAGCAGCGCCGCAATAGATGGTACGCAGTATTTT
>many|NA|TRBV4-1|TRBJ1-1
CASRLGSINTEAFF
TGCGCCAGCCGACTTGGGAGCATTAACACTGAAGCTTTCTTT
>few|NA|TRBV12-5|TRBJ1-3
CASGPSVAGSNTIYF
TGTGCTAGTGGTCCGTCTGTGGCCGGCAGCAACACCATATATTTT
>many|TRBD1|TRBV20-1|TRBJ2-7
CSAPGQFYEQYF
TGCAGTGCCCCGGGACAGTTCTACGAGCAGTACTTC
>many|NA|TRBV7-9|TRBJ2-6
CASSPSSGANVLTF
TGTGCCAGCAGCCCGAGCTCTGGGGCCAACGTCCTGACTTTC
>few|NA|TRBV7-7|TRBJ2-1
CAYSRGRDYNEQFF
TGTGCTTACTCTAGGGGCAGGGACTACAATGAGCAGTTCTTC
>NA|TRBD1|TRBV20-1|TRBJ2-7
CSARDRGYEQYF
TGCAGTGCCCGGGACAGGGGCTACGAGCAGTACTTC
>few|NA|TRBV14|TRBJ2-7
CASNSPQGIPYEQYF
TGTGCCAGCAACTCTCCCCAAGGGATTCCCTACGAGCAGTACTTC
>NA|NA|TRBV6-5|TRBJ1-1
CASSSRIGMDTEAFF
TGTGCCAGCAGTTCCCGTATAGGGATGGACACTGAAGCTTTCTTT
>once|NA|TRBV30|TRBJ1-1
CAWSVPATSPNTEAFF
TGTGCCTGGAGTGTACCAGCGACCAGCCCCAACACTGAAGCTTTCTTT
>many|NA|TRBV19|TRBJ1-6
CASSIPTGVLHF
TGTGCCAGTAGTATCCCTACCGGGGTCCTCCACTTT
>many|NA|TRBV6-5|TRBJ1-1
CASSYRQSGEAFF
TGTGCCAGCAGTTACAGGCAGTCTGGTGAAGCTTTCTTT
>few|TRBD1|TRBV20-1|TRBJ2-6
CSARAPGGQSGANVLTF
TGCAGTGCTAGAGCTCCAGGGGGCCAGTCTGGGGCCAACGTCCTGACTTTC
>NA|TRBD1|TRBV18|TRBJ2-1
CASSMGQGNEQFF
TGTGCCAGCTCAATGGGACAGGGGAATGAGCAGTTCTTC
>NA|TRBD2|TRBV6-5|TRBJ2-2
CASSRAGASTGELFF
TGTGCCAGCAGTCGAGCGGGGGCGTCAACCGGGGAGCTGTTTTTT
>NA|NA|TRBV4-2|TRBJ1-1
CASSQGDMNTEAFF
TGTGCCAGCAGCCAAGGGGACATGAACACTGAAGCTTTCTTT
>many|NA|TRBV28|TRBJ2-3
CASSSVGRADVTQYF
TGTGCCAGCAGTTCCGTCGGGCGGGCAGACGTTACGCAGTATTTT
>NA|TRBD1|TRBV7-9|TRBJ1-1
CASSFQGGAEAFF
TGTGCCAGCAGCTTCCAGGGGGGTGCCGAAGCTTTCTTT
>NA|TRBD1|TRBV28|TRBJ1-5
CASRKGTGSQPQHF
TGTGCCAGCAGGAAAGGGACAGGGAGTCAGCCCCAGCATTTT
>many|NA|TRBV29-1|TRBJ1-2
CSAPTGGHYGYTF
TGCAGCGCCCCGACCGGGGGTCACTATGGCTACACCTTC
>many|NA|TRBV28|TRBJ2-1
CASSPLSEREQFF
TGTGCCAGCAGTCCGCTTTCGGAGCGGGAGCAGTTCTTC
>many|TRBD1|TRBV12-5|TRBJ2-7
CASGFDRDGYEQYF
TGTGCTAGTGGTTTCGACAGGGATGGATACGAGCAGTACTTC
>NA|TRBD1|TRBV27|TRBJ2-1
CASSFGRTGGGEQFF
TGTGCCAGCAGTTTTGGTAGGACAGGGGGCGGTGAGCAGTTCTTC
>NA|NA|TRBV5-1|TRBJ2-2
CASSLSSLRYSTGELFF
TGCGCCAGCAGCTTGTCATCGTTGAGGTACAGCACCGGGGAGCTGTTTTTT
>few|NA|TRBV5-1|TRBJ2-3
CASSSLVGGDSDTQYF
TGCGCCAGCAGCTCATTAGTGGGAGGAGATTCAGATACGCAGTATTTT
>many|TRBD2|TRBV30|TRBJ2-1
CAWSPSGRSYNEQFF
TGTGCCTGGAGTCCTAGCGGGAGATCCTACAATGAGCAGTTCTTC
>many|NA|TRBV5-1|TRBJ1-5
CASSLEGTQPQHF
TGCGCCAGCAGCTTGGAGGGGACTCAGCCCCAGCATTTT
>few|TRBD1|TRBV28|TRBJ1-1
CASTQGAGNTEAFF
TGTGCCAGCACCCAGGGGGCTGGGAACACTGAAGCTTTCTTT
>many|TRBD2|TRBV2|TRBJ2-3
CASSEALAGDTQYF
TGTGCCAGCAGTGAAGCCCTAGCGGGAGATACGCAGTATTTT
>few|NA|TRBV19|TRBJ2-5
CASSISGGWQETQYF
TGTGCCAGTAGTATTAGTGGGGGGTGGCAAGAGACCCAGTACTTC
>NA|TRBD2|TRBV29-1|TRBJ2-7
CSVLFWTSGEGYEQYF
TGCAGCGTTCTCTTCTGGACTAGCGGGGAGGGATACGAGCAGTACTTC
>many|TRBD2|TRBV15|TRBJ2-3
CATNPGGSVTDTQYF
TGTGCCACAAACCCGGGCGGGAGCGTCACAGATACGCAGTATTTT
>many|NA|TRBV11-3|TRBJ2-1
CASSLGELSYNEQFF
TGTGCCAGCAGCTTAGGTGAGCTATCCTACAATGAGCAGTTCTTC
>NA|TRBD1|TRBV29-1|TRBJ2-2
CSGTGGTGNPTGELFF
TGCAGCGGGACCGGCGGGACAGGGAACCCCACCGGGGAGCTGTTTTTT
>many|NA|TRBV7-2|TRBJ2-1
CASSLASFTYNEQFF
TGTGCCAGCAGCTTAGCTAGCTTTACCTACAATGAGCAGTTCTTC
>NA|NA|TRBV13|TRBJ1-1
CASSLRARANTEAFF
TGTGCCAGCAGCTTACGGGCCAGGGCAAACACTGAAGCTTTCTTT
>many|NA|TRBV11-3|TRBJ1-5
CASSFSQGLNQPQHF
TGTGCCAGCAGCTTCTCACAGGGTCTCAATCAGCCCCAGCATTTT
>many|NA|TRBV12-5|TRBJ2-1
CASGSDSREQFF
TGTGCTAGTGGGAGTGACTCGCGTGAGCAGTTCTTC
>many|TRBD2|TRBV7-3|TRBJ2-1
CASSLAGGWEQFF
TGTGCCAGCAGCTTAGCGGGGGGGTGGGAGCAGTTCTTC
>NA|TRBD2|TRBV6-6|TRBJ2-1
CASRPVSSGRGNEQFF
TGTGCCAGCAGGCCCGTCTCTAGCGGGAGGGGGAATGAGCAGTTCTTC
>few|TRBD1|TRBV5-6|TRBJ2-1
CASSLVDRGNEQFF
TGTGCCAGCAGCTTGGTGGACAGGGGGAATGAGCAGTTCTTC
>few|TRBD1|TRBV6-1|TRBJ2-1
CASSGRGGTGSYNEQFF
TGTGCCAGCAGTGGCCGGGGAGGGACAGGGAGCTACAATGAGCAGTTCTTC
>many|NA|TRBV7-2|TRBJ2-3
CASHPAQYF
TGTGCCAGCCACCCCGCGCAGTATTTT
>many|TRBD2|TRBV6-2/TRBV6-3|TRBJ2-3
CASTGLAGSGGTQYF
TGTGCCAGCACCGGACTAGCGGGGTCCGGGGGAACGCAGTATTTT
>NA|NA|TRBV19|TRBJ1-5
CASSIWAGQPQHF
TGTGCCAGTAGTATCTGGGCGGGACAGCCCCAGCATTTT